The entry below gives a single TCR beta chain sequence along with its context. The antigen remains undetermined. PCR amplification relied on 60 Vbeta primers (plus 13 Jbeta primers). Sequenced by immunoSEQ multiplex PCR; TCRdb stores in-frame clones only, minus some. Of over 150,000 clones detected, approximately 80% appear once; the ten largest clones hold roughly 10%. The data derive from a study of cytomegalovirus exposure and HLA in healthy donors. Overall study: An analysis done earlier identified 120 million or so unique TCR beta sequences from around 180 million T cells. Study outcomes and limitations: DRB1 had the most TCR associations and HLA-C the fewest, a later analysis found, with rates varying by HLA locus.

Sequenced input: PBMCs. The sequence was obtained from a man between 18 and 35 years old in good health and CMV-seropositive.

The CDR3 region is CASSPRQENQPQHF. In DNA, the CDR3 is TGTGCCAGTAGTCCCCGACAGGAGAATCAGCCCCAGCATTTT. This rearrangement joins TRBV19 to TRBJ1-5; weak D call: TRBD1 (6 bases). In germline, CDR1 is LNHDA, CDR2 SQIVND (reference sequence). The CDR3 runs to 14 residues. Between the trimmed V and J ends, which lost 5 bases and 4 bases, there was a span of 12 bases. The whole variable domain, remainder taken from reference TRBV19 and TRBJ1-5, is DGGITQSPKYLFRKEGQNVTLSCEQNLNHDAMYWYRQDPGQGLRLIYYSQIVNDFQKGDIAEGYSVSREKKESFPLTVTSAQKNPTAFYLCASSPRQENQPQHFGDGTRLSIL.